This T cell receptor beta chain was recorded in a study of cytomegalovirus exposure and HLA in healthy donors. This CDR3 is 13 amino acids long. V dropped 3 bases and J dropped 6; count of bases not matched to a gene: 3. Germline V gene sequence: CDR1 MDHEN, CDR2 SYDVKM. A multiplex PCR was run with 60 Vbeta primers and 13 Jbeta primers. Libraries were prepared by immunoSEQ multiplex PCR; TCRdb keeps only in-frame clonotypes and omits some of them. The sample has roughly 100,000 clones, around 80% seen once. The sequence was collected from a male donor in good health and CMV-seronegative. Sequencing input: PBMCs. This chain links TRBV28 with TRBJ1-2, with 8 bases fitting TRBD1. The CDR3 sequence: CASSFDRGNGYTF. The CDR3, as DNA: TGTGCCAGCAGTTTTGACAGGGGTAATGGCTACACCTTC.